This T cell receptor beta chain was captured by sequencing in a study of blood T cell repertoires in COVID-19 (dated by TCRdb to the early 2020s). Some background on the complete study: The collaborator samples originated in the United States, Italy and Spain and spanned the acute and convalescent phases of COVID-19. The material from the prospective study consisted of cDNA or gDNA derived from T cells, B-cell-depleted T cells, or PBMCs. Subjects who had been exposed to COVID-19, were actively infected with it, or had recovered from it provided the deeply sampled blood TCRbeta repertoires that made up the dataset. The repertoires were made available in a free public database intended to serve as a resource for research on the immune response to SARS-CoV-2. The samples were drawn from the first 160 participants of the ongoing ImmuneRACE study and from 1,254 subjects provided by 6 global collaborators. Sample metadata almost always included a de-identified subject ID, COVID-19 status, age in years and sex. Where available, HLA class I and class II types were obtained from metadata supplied by the sample provider rather than from assay-based typing. What the study reported, not specific to this receptor: Clinical and demographic metadata were provided uncurated, with the amount varying by source and participant.

The immunoSEQ Assay, a bias-controlled multiplex PCR, was used to amplify TCRbeta CDR3 regions from genomic DNA. Turning to the authors' computational methods: Nucleated cell counts per sample were estimated from amplification of reference gene primers within the assay. To quantify the absolute abundance of each unique TCRbeta CDR3 rearrangement, sequence reads were collapsed and filtered. Productive Simpson clonality was computed per sample as the square root of Simpson's diversity index over productive rearrangements. In TCRdb, the immuneACCESS table is reduced to in-frame sequences with V and J assigned. These tables do not hold every clone; where another copy was compared, an unresolved V gene accounts for under half, and the others remain unexplained. That table is the source of V, J and clone size, and D and trimming were worked out from the DNA. The sample table holds 75,000 to 80,000 clones, of which about 88% were seen once. The ten biggest clones cover about 9.6% of the sample.

Each collaborating institution followed its own protocols to collect whole blood in K2EDTA tubes. For TCRbeta analysis, collaborators shipped samples in one of three forms: frozen whole blood, isolated PBMCs, or DNA extracted from either of those sample types. As for this clone: Its recognized antigen is unknown. No base qualities exist here, and no much larger clone lies one base off it.

The TCR comes from a human donor in a cohort sampled during active COVID-19. The sample taken for sequencing was peripheral blood.

The CDR3 has the sequence CASSQEQVITYEQYF. The nucleotide sequence reads TGCGCCAGCAGCCAAGAACAGGTGATAACCTACGAGCAGTACTTC. The chain joins TRBV4-1 to TRBJ2-7; matching of 5 bases hints at TRBD1 as the D gene. The junction shows trimming of 0 bases on V and 2 bases on J, plus 11 bases between the germline ends. CDR3 length: 15 amino acids, cysteine to phenylalanine. Only the CDR3 DNA stays, 45 bases, in frame from base 1. From a lookup of the germline V gene, CDR1 and CDR2 are MGHRA and YSYEKL.